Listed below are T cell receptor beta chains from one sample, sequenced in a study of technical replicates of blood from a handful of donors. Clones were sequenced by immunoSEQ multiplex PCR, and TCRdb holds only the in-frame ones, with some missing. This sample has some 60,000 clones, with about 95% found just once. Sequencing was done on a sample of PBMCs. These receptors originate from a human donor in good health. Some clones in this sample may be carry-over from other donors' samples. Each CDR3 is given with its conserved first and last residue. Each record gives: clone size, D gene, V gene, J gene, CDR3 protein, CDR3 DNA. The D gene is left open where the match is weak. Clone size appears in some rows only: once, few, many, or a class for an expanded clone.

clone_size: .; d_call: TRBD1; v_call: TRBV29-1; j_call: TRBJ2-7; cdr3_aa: CSVEGQGGRQYF; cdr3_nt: TGCAGCGTTGAAGGACAGGGGGGAAGGCAGTACTTC
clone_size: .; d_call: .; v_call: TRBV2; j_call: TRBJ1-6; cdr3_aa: CASSEGGGSPLHF; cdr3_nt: TGTGCCAGCAGTGAAGGGGGAGGGTCACCCCTCCACTTT
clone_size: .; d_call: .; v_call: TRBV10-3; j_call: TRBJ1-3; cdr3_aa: CAISESSGSSGNTIYF; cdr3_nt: TGTGCCATCAGTGAGTCATCAGGCAGCTCTGGAAACACCATATATTTT
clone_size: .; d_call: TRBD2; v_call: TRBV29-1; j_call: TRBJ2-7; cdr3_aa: CSVEGGGEQYF; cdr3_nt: TGCAGCGTTGAAGGCGGGGGCGAGCAGTACTTC
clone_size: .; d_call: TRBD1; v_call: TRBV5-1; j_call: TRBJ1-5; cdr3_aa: CASSFGTGVQPQHF; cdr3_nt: TGCGCCAGCAGCTTCGGGACAGGGGTTCAGCCCCAGCATTTT
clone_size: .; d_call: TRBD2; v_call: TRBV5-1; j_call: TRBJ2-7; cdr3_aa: CASSPSGGVWREQYF; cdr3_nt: TGCGCCAGCAGCCCGTCCGGGGGGGTATGGCGCGAGCAGTACTTC
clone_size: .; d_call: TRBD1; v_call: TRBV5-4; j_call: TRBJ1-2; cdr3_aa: CASSPYRGPDGYTF; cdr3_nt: TGTGCCAGCAGCCCGTACAGGGGGCCGGATGGCTACACCTTC
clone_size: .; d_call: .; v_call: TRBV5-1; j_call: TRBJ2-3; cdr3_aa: CASSLVGPSTDTQYF; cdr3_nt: TGCGCCAGCAGCTTGGTGGGGCCTAGCACAGATACGCAGTATTTT
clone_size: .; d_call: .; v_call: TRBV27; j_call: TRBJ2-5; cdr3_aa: CASSLGGRRKETQYF; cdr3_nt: TGTGCCAGCAGCCTCGGCGGGCGTAGGAAGGAGACCCAGTACTTC
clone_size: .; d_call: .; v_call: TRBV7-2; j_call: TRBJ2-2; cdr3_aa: CASSFWDFNTGELFF; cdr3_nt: TGTGCCAGCAGCTTCTGGGACTTTAACACCGGGGAGCTGTTTTTT
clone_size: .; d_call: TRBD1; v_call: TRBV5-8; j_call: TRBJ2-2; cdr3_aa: CASSRTGWNTGELFF; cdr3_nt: TGTGCCAGCAGCCGGACAGGATGGAACACCGGGGAGCTGTTTTTT
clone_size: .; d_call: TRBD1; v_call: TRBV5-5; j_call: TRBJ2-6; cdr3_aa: CASSLMLGQGLSGANVLTF; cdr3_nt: TGTGCCAGCAGCTTAATGTTGGGACAGGGGTTATCTGGGGCCAACGTCCTGACTTTC
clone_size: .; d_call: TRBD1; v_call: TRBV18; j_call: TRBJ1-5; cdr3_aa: CASSLGQGTQPQHF; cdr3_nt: TGTGCCAGCTCATTGGGACAGGGGACTCAGCCCCAGCATTTT
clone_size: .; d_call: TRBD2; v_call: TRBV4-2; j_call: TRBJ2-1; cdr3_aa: CASSQGRLADYNEQFF; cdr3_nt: TGTGCCAGCAGCCAAGGCCGACTAGCCGACTACAATGAGCAGTTCTTC
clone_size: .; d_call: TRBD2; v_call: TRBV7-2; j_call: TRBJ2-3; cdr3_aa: CASSSSGVGADTQYF; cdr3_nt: TGTGCCAGCAGCTCCAGCGGGGTAGGTGCAGATACGCAGTATTTT
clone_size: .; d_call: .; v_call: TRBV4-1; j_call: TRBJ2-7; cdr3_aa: CASSQDGPGPYEQYF; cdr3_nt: TGCGCCAGCAGCCAAGATGGGCCAGGGCCCTACGAGCAGTACTTC
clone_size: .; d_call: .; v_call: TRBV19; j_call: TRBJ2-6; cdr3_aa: CASSELGANVLTF; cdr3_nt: TGTGCCAGTAGTGAACTTGGGGCCAACGTCCTGACTTTC
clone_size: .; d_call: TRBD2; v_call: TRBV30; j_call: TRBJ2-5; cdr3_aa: CAWGGLAGFPQETQYF; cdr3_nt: TGTGCCTGGGGGGGACTAGCGGGATTCCCCCAAGAGACCCAGTACTTC
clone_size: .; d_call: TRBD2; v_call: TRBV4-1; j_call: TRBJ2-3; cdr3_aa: CASSPPGGTQYF; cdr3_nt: TGCGCCAGCAGCCCGCCGGGGGGTACGCAGTATTTT
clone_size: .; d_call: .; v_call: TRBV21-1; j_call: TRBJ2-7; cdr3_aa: CASSKECGGAGEQYF; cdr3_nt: TGTGCCAGCAGCAAAGAATGCGGGGGGGCTGGCGAGCAGTACTTC
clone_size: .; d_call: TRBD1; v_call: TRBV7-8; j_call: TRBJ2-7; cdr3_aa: CASRRQGVHEQYF; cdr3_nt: TGTGCCAGCAGGCGACAGGGGGTTCACGAGCAGTACTTC
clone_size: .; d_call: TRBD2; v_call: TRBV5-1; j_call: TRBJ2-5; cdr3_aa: CASSLERAGETQYF; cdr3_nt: TGCGCCAGCAGCTTAGAGAGAGCGGGGGAGACCCAGTACTTC
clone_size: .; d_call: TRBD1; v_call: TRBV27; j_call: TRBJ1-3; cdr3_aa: CASSLRTGPGNTIYF; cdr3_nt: TGTGCCAGCAGTCTCCGGACAGGACCTGGAAACACCATATATTTT
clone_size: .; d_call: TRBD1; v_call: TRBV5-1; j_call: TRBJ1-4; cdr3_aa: CASKEQGAQNEKLFF; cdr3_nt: TGCGCCAGCAAGGAACAGGGGGCCCAAAATGAAAAACTGTTTTTT
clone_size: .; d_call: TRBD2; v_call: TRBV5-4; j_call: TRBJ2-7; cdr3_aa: CASSWGGGLAGVINEQYF; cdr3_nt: TGTGCCAGCAGCTGGGGCGGGGGCCTAGCGGGAGTTATCAACGAGCAGTACTTC
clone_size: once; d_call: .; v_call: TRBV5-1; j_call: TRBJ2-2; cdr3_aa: CASSLVSGSNTGELFF; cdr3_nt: TGCGCCAGCAGCTTGGTCTCCGGGTCCAACACCGGGGAGCTGTTTTTT
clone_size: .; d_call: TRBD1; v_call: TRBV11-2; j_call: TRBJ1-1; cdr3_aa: CASSLPRDRGRTEAFF; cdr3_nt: TGTGCCAGCAGCTTACCCCGGGACAGGGGTAGAACTGAAGCTTTCTTT
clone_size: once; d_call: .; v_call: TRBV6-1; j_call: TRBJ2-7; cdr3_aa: CASSEEGAGAYEQYF; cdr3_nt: TGTGCCAGCAGTGAAGAAGGTGCAGGGGCCTACGAGCAGTACTTC
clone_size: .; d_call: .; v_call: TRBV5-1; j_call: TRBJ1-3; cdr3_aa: CASSPAQPGASGNTIYF; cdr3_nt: TGCGCCAGCAGCCCCGCGCAGCCGGGAGCTTCGGGAAACACCATATATTTT
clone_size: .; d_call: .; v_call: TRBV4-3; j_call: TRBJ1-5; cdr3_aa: CASSQARASNQPQHF; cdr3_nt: TGCGCCAGCAGCCAAGCCAGGGCGAGCAATCAGCCCCAGCATTTT
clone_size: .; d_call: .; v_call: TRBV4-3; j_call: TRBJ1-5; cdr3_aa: CASSQDSGNQPQHF; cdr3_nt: TGCGCCAGCAGCCAAGACAGCGGCAATCAGCCCCAGCATTTT
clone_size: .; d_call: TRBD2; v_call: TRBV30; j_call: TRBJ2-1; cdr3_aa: CAWIAGGYNEQFF; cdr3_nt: TGTGCCTGGATAGCGGGAGGCTACAATGAGCAGTTCTTC
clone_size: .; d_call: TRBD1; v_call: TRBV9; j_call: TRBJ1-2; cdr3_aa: CASTPDRTFYGYTF; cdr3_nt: TGTGCCAGCACCCCGGACAGGACTTTCTATGGCTACACCTTC
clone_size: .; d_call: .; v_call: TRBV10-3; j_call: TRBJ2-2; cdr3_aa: CAISEVRMPGELFF; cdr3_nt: TGTGCCATCAGTGAGGTGCGCATGCCCGGGGAGCTGTTTTTT
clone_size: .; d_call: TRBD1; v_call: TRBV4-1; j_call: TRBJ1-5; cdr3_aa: CASSQDQGENQPQHF; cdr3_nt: TGCGCCAGCAGCCAAGATCAGGGGGAGAATCAGCCCCAGCATTTT
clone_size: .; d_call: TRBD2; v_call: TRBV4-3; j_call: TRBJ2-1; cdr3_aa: CASSPLARGVLGEQFF; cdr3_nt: TGCGCCAGCAGCCCCCTGGCGCGGGGGGTCCTGGGTGAGCAGTTCTTC
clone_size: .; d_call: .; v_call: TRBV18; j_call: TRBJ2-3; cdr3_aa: CASSPNEADTQYF; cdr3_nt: TGTGCCAGCTCACCAAACGAAGCGGATACGCAGTATTTT
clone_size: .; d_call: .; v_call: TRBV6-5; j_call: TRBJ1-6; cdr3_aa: CASSYDSRVNSPLHF; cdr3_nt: TGTGCCAGCAGTTACGACAGCCGCGTTAATTCACCCCTCCACTTT
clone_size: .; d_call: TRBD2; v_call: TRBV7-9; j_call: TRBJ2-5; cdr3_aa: CASRPGTGGETQYF; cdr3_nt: TGTGCCAGCAGACCCGGGACGGGGGGAGAGACCCAGTACTTC
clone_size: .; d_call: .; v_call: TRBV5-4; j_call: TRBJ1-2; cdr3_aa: CASSLTGHGSGYTF; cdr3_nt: TGTGCCAGCAGCTTGACCGGACACGGAAGCGGCTACACCTTC
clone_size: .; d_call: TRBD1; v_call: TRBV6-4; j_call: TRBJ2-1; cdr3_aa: CASSGGGEGNEQFF; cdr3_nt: TGTGCCAGCAGTGGAGGGGGCGAAGGCAATGAGCAGTTCTTC
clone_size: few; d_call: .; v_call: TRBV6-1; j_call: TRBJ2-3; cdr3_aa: CASSRTRTADTQYF; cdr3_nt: TGTGCCAGCAGCCGCACTAGGACGGCAGATACGCAGTATTTT
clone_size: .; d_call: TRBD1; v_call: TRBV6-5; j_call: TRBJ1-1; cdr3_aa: CASTDRVDTEAFF; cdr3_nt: TGTGCCAGCACGGACAGGGTGGACACTGAAGCTTTCTTT
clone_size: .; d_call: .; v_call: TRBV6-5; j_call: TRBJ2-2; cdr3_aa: CASSYSGGTGELFF; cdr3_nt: TGTGCCAGCAGTTACTCGGGGGGAACCGGGGAGCTGTTTTTT
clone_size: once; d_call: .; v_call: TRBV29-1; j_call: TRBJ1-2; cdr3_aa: CSVGTVYGYTF; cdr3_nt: TGCAGCGTTGGTACAGTATATGGCTACACCTTC
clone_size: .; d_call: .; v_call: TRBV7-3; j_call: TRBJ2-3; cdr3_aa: CASSLTYGVGADTQYF; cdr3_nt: TGTGCCAGCAGCCTAACCTATGGGGTGGGAGCAGATACGCAGTATTTT